This T cell receptor beta chain was sequenced for a study of T cells in Graves' hyperthyroidism and ophthalmopathy. The study's findings and limits: Ophthalmopathy was predicted by the model a median of roughly 6.6 months ahead of onset.

It was RNA transcripts that yielded the amplified TCR beta CDR3 regions. RT-PCR in the first round (using the HTBI primer set) targeted the TCR CDR3. One entry per CDR3 protein results from TCRdb running MiXCR on the multiplex PCR reads. This table holds over 450,000 distinct CDR3 sequences, under 20% found once. This clonotype was recorded a few times. What it recognizes is unknown. Uncontrolled infections, other autoimmune diseases, pregnancy or lactation led to exclusion of patients. CDR1 and CDR2 (germline): ENHRY, SYGVKD. V shed 7 bases and J shed 2 bases, with 12 bases lying between them. The CDR3 spans 13 residues.

This TCR was recovered from a woman between 18 and 29 years old with Graves' ophthalmopathy. The chain couples TRBV10-3 to TRBJ2-7, with D perhaps TRBD1 (6 bases). The sample was blood. The CDR3 protein is CAIKYGQTYEQYF. The CDR3 bases are TGTGCCATCAAATACGGACAGACCTACGAGCAGTACTTC.